This T cell receptor (beta chain) was identified during a study of CD8+ T cells in alopecia areata. For the study at large: Treated patients received oral tofacitinib, 5 to 10 mg twice daily.

Extraction of RNA preceded its reverse transcription into cDNA, which served as the sequencing template. Assay used: immunoSEQ multiplex PCR; TCRdb lists only in-frame clones, some missing. The sample lists roughly 120,000 clones, roughly two fifths occurring once. This CDR3 is 12 amino acids long. Trimming took 10 bases from V and 2 from J; bases not matched to a gene: 5. CDR1 and CDR2 (germline): MDHEN, SYDVKM. The receptor was isolated from a human donor with alopecia areata. The J gene is TRBJ2-7, the V gene TRBV28; 7 nucleotides agree with TRBD1. What was sequenced was CD4+ T cells sorted from blood. This chain's CDR3 is CATSQGAYEQYF. CDR3 coding DNA: TGTGCCACCTCCCAGGGGGCCTACGAGCAGTACTTC.